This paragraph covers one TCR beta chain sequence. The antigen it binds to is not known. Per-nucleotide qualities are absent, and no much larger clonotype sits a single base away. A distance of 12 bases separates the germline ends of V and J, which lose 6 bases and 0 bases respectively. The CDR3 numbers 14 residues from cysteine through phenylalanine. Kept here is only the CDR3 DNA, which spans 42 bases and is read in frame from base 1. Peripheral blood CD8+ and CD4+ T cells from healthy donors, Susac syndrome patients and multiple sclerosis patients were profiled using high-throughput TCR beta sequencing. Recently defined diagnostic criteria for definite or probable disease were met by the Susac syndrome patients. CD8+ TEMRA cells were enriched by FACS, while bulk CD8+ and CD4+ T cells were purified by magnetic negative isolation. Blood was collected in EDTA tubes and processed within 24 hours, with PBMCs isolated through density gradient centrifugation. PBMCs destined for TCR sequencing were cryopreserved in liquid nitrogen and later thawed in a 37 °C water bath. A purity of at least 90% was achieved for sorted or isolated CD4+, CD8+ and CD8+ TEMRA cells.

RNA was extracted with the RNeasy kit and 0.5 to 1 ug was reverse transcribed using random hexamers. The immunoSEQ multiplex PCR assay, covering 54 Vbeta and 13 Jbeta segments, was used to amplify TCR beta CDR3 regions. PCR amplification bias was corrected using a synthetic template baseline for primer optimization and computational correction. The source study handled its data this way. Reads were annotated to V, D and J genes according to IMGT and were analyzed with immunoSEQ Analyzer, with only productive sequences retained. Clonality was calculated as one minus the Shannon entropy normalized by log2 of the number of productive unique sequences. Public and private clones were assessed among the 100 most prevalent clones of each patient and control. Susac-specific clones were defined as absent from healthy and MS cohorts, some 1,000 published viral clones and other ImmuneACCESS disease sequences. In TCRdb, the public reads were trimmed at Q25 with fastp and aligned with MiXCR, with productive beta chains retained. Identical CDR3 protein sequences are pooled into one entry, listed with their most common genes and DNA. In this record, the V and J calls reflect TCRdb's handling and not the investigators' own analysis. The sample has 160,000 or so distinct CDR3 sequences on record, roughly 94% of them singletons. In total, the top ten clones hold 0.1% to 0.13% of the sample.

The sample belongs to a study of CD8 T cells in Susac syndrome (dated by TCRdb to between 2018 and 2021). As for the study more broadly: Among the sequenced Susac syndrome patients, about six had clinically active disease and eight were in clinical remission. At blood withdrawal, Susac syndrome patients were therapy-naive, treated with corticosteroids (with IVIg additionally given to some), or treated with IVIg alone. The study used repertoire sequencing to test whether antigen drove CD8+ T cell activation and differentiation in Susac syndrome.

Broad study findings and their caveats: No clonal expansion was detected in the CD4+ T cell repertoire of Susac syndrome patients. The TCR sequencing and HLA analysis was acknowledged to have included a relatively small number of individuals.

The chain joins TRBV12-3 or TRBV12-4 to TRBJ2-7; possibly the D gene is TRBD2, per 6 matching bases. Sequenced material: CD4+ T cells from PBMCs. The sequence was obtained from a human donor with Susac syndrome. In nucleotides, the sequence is TGTGCCAGCAGGGGGGTCGGGAGCTCCTACGAGCAGTACTTC. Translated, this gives CASRGVGSSYEQYF.